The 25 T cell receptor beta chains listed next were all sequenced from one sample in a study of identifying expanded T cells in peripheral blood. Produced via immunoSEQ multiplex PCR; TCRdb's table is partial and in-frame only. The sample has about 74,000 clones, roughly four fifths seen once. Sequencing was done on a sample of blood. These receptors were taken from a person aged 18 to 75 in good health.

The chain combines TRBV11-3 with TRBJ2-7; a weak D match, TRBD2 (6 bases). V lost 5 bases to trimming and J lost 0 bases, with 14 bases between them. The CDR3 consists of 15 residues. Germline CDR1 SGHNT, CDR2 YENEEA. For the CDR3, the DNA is TGTGCCAGCAGCCGACTAGAGAGGAGCTCCTACGAGCAGTACTTC. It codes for CASSRLERSSYEQYF.

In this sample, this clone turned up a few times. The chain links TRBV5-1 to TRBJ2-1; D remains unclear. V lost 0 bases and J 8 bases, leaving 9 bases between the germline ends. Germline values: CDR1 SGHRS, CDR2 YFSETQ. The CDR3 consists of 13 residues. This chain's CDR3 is CASSLARRDEQFF. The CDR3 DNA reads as TGCGCCAGCAGCTTGGCTCGAAGGGATGAGCAGTTCTTC.

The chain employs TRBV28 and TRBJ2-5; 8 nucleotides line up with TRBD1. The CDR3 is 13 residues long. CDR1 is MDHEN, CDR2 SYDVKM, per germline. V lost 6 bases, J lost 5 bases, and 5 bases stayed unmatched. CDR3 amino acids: CASRQGARETQYF. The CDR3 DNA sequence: TGTGCCAGCAGGCAGGGGGCAAGGGAGACCCAGTACTTC. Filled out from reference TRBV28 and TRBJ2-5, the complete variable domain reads DVKVTQSSRYLVKRTGEKVFLECVQDMDHENMFWYRQDPGLGLRLIYFSYDVKMKEKGDIPEGYSVSREKKERFSLILESASTNQTSMYLCASRQGARETQYFGPGTRLLVL.

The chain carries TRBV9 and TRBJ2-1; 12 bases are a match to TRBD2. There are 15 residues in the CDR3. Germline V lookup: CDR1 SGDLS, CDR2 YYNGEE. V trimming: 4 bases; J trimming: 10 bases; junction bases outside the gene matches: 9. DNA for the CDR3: TGTGCCAGCAGCTCTACTAGCGGGAGGTTCCGGGAGCAGTTCTTC. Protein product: CASSSTSGRFREQFF.

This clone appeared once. The CDR3 here is CASSMYRGLTDTQYF. In nucleotides, the CDR3 is TGTGCCAGTAGTATGTACAGGGGTCTGACAGATACGCAGTATTTT. The chain is built from TRBV19 and TRBJ2-3; TRBD1 matches 7 bases. This CDR3 region has 15 residues. Germline-derived CDR1 and CDR2 are LNHDA and SQIVND (reference sequence). The trim removed 3 bases at V and 3 bases at J, leaving 6 bases unmatched.

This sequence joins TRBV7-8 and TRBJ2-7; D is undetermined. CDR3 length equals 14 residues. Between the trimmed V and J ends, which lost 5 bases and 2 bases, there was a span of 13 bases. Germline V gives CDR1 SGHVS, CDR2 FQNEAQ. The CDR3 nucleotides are TGTGCCAGCAGCCTGGGGTCCCGAACCTACGAGCAGTACTTC. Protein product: CASSLGSRTYEQYF.

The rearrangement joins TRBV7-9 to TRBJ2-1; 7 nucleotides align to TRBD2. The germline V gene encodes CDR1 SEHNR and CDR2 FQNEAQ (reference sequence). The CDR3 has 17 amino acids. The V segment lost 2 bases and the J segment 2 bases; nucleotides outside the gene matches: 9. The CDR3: CASSLTQAGSTYNEQFF. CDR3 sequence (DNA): TGTGCCAGCAGCTTAACCCAAGCGGGGTCCACCTACAATGAGCAGTTCTTC.

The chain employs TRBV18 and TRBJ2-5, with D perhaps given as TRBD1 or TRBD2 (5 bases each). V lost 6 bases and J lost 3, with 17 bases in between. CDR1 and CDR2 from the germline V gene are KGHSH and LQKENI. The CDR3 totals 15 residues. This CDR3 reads CASSSYSGTEETQYF. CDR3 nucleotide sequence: TGTGCCAGCTCCTCCTACTCCGGGACGGAAGAGACCCAGTACTTC.

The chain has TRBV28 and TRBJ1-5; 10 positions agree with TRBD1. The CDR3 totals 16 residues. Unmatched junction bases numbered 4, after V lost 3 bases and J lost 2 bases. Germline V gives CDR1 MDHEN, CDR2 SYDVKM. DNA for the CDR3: TGTGCCAGCAGTTTCGGGACAGGGGCACGCAATCAGCCCCAGCATTTT. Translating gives CASSFGTGARNQPQHF.

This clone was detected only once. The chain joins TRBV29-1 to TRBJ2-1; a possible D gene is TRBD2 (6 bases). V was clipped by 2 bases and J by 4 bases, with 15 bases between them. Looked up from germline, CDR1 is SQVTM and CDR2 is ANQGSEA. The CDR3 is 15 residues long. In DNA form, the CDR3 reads TGCAGCGTTGAAATGCGGAGTGGGGGGTACAATGAGCAGTTCTTC. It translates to CSVEMRSGGYNEQFF.

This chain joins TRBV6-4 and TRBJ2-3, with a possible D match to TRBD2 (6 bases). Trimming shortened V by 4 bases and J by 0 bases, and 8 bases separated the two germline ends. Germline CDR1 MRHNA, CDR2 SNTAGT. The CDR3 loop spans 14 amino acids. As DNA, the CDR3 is TGTGCCAGCAGTGTGGACTATAGCACAGATACGCAGTATTTT. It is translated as CASSVDYSTDTQYF.

The DNA for the CDR3 is TGTGCCAGCAGCTCCCAGGGGGATGGGGGCGAGCAGTACTTC. It encodes CASSSQGDGGEQYF. This chain uses TRBV6-6 with TRBJ2-7; 7 nucleotides line up with TRBD1. Germline V gene lookup returns CDR1 MNHNY and CDR2 SVGAGI (reference sequence). Trimming took 6 bases from V and 6 from J; bases not matched to a gene: 11. The CDR3 contains 14 residues.

CDR3 in amino acids: CASSNGPPSAEKLFF. The CDR3 nucleotides are TGTGCCAGCAGTAACGGACCGCCATCAGCTGAAAAACTGTTTTTT. The chain has TRBV6-6 and TRBJ1-4; D remains unclear. The CDR3 runs to 15 residues. V was cut by 5 bases and J by 7 bases, with 17 bases left in between. Germline CDR1 and CDR2: MNHNY and SVGAGI (reference sequence).

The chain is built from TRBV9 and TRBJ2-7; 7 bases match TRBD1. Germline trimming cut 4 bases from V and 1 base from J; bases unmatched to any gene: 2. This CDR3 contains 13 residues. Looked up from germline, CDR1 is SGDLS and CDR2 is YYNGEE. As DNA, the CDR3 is TGTGCCAGCAGCCCCAGGGGGTCCTACGAGCAGTACTTC. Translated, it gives CASSPRGSYEQYF.

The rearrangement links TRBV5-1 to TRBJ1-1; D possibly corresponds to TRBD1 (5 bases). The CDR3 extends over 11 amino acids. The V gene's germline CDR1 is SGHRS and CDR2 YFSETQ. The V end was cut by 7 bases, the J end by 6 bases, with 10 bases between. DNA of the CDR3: TGCGCCAGCGGGGCGGGGGCTGAAGCTTTCTTT. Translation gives CASGAGAEAFF. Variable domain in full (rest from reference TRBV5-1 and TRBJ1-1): KAGVTQTPRYLIKTRGQQVTLSCSPISGHRSVSWYQQTPGQGLQFLFEYFSETQRNKGNFPGRFSGRQFSNSRSEMNVSTLELGDSALYLCASGAGAEAFFGQGTRLTVV.

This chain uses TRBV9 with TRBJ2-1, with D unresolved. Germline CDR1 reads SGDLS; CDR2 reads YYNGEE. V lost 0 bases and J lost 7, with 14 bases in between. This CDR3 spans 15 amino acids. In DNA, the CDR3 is TGTGCCAGCAGCGTAGCGGGTGGGTCTAGGAATGAGCAGTTCTTC. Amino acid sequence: CASSVAGGSRNEQFF.

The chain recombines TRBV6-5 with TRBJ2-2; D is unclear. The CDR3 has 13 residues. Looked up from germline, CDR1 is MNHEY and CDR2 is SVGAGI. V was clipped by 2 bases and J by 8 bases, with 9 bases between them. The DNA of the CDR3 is TGTGCCAGCAGTTACCGTGGTACAGGGGAGCTGTTTTTT. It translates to CASSYRGTGELFF.

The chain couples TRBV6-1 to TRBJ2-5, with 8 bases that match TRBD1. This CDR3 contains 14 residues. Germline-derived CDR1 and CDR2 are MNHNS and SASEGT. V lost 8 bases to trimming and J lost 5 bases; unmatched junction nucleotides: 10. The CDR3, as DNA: TGTGCCAGCGCAACCATTAGGACAGGGGAGACCCAGTACTTC. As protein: CASATIRTGETQYF.

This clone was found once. The CDR3 region has the DNA TGTGCCAGTAGGAGACAGCCTAATGAAAAACTGTTTTTT. It is translated as CASRRQPNEKLFF. The chain joins TRBV19 to TRBJ1-4; D might be TRBD1 (5 bases). V was clipped by 6 bases and J by 3 bases, with 8 bases between them. The germline CDR1 and CDR2 sequences are LNHDA and SQIVND (reference sequence). This CDR3 is 13 amino acids long.

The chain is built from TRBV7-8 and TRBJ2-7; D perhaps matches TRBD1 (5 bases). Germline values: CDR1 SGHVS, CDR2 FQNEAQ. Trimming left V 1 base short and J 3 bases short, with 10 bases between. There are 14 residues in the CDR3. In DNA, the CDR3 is TGTGCCAGCAGCTTAGGGGCAGGGTACTACGAGCAGTACTTC. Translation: CASSLGAGYYEQYF.

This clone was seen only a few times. CDR3 nucleotides: TGTGCCAGCAGCCAAGGTTATCTTAGCACTGAAGCTTTCTTT. Translating gives CASSQGYLSTEAFF. The chain is built from TRBV4-2 and TRBJ1-1; D unclear. The CDR3 runs to 14 residues. Trimming removed 1 base from V and 4 bases from J, with 10 bases in between. Germline lookup yields CDR1 LGHNA and CDR2 YNFKEQ.

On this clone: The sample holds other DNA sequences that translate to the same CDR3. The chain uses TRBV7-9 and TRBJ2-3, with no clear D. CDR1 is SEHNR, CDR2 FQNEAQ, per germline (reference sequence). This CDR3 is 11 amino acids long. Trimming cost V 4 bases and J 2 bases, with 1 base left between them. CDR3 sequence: CASSSTDTQYF. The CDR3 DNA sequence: TGTGCCAGCAGCTCCACAGATACGCAGTATTTT.

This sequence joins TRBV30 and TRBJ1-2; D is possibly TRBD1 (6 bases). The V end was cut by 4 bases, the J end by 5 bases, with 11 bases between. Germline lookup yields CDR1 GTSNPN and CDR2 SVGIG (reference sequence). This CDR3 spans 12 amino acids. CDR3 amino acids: CAWTGEKYGYTF. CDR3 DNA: TGTGCCTGGACAGGGGAAAAGTATGGCTACACCTTC. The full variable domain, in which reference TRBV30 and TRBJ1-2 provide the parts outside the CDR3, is SQTIHQWPATLVQPVGSPLSLECTVEGTSNPNLYWYRQAAGRGLQLLFYSVGIGQISSEVPQNLSASRPQDRQFILSSKKLLLSDSGFYLCAWTGEKYGYTFGSGTRLTVV.

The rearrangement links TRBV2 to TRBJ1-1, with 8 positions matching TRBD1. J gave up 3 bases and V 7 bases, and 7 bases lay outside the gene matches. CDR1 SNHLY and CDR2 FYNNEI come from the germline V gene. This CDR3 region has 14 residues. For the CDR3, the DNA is TGTGCCAGCACTAAGGAGACAGGGGACACTGAAGCTTTCTTT. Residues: CASTKETGDTEAFF.

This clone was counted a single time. The DNA for the CDR3 is TGTGCCAGCAGTGCCACAGGGTGGATAGATGGCTACACCTTC. Its translation: CASSATGWIDGYTF. V is TRBV27 and J is TRBJ1-2, with D possibly matching TRBD1 (6 bases). V lost 5 bases, J lost 6 bases, and 16 bases lay in between. The CDR3 covers 14 residues. Germline V CDR1 and CDR2: MNHEY, SMNVEV (reference sequence).